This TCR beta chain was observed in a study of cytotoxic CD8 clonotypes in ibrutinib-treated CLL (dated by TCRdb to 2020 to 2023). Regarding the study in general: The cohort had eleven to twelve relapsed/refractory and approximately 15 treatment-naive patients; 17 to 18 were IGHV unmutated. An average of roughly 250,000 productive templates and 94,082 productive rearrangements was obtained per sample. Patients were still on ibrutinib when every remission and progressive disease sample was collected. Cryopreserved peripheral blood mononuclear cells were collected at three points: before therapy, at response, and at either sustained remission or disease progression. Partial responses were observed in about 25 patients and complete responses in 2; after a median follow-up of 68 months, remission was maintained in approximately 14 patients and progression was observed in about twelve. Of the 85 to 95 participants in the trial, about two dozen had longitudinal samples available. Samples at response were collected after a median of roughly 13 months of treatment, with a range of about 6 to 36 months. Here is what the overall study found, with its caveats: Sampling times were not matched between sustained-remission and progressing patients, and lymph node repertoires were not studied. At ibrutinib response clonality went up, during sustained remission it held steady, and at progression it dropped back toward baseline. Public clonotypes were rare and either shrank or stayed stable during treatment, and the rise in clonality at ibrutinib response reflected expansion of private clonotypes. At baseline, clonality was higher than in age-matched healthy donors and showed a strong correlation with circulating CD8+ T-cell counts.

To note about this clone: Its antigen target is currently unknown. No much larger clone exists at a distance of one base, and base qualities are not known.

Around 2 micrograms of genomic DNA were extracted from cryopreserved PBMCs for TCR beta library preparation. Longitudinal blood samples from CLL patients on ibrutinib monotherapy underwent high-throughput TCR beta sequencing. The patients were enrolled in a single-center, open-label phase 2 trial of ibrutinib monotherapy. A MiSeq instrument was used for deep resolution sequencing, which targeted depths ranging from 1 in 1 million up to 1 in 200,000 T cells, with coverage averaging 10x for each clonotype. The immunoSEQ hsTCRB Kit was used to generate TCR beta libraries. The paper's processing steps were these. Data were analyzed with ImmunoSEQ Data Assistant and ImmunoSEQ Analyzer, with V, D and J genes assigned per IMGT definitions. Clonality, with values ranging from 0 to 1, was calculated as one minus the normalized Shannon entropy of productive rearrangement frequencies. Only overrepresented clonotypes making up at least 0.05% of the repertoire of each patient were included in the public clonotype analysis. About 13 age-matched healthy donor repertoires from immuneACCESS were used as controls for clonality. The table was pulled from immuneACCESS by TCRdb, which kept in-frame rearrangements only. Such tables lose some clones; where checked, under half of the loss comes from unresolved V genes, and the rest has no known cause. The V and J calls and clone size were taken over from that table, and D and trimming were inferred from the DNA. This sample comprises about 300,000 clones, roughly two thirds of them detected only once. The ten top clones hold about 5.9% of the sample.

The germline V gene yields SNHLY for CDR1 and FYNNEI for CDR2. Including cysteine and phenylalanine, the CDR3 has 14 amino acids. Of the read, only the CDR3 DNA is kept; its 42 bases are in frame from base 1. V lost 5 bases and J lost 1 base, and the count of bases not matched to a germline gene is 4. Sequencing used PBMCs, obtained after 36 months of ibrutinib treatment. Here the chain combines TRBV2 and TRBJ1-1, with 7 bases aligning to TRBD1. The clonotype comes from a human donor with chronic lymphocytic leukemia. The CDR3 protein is CASSPQGKNTEAFF. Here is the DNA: TGTGCCAGCAGTCCACAGGGGAAGAACACTGAAGCTTTCTTT.